Listed below are T cell receptor beta chains from one sample, sequenced in a study of OX40 agonist ivuxolimab in advanced cancers. Only in-frame clones appear in the TCRdb table, and some are missing; sequencing was by immunoSEQ multiplex PCR. The sample has approximately 82,000 clones, 84% seen once; the top ten hold roughly 25%. Sequenced material: CD4+ or CD8+ T cells sorted from blood, taken in a trial of the OX40 agonist ivuxolimab. Receptor source: an adult with an advanced solid tumor such as melanoma, head and neck, liver or kidney cancer. Both conserved end residues are part of each CDR3.

V gene	CDR3 protein
TRBV7-7	CASSLGTSGSTSGELFF
TRBV11-3	CASSLAFRGTQYF
TRBV10-1	CASSQESALERSEQYF
TRBV5-1	CASSFGSNSNQPQHF
TRBV18	CASSYGPPGQPQHF
TRBV15	CATSGGYDEQFF
TRBV7-5	CVRRLRQGDTQYF
TRBV27	CASSSDRRQANTGELFF
TRBV5-4	CASSESGTPYTGELFF
TRBV11-2	CASSPGANEQFF
TRBV12-5	CASGGSYNEQFF
TRBV10-1	CASSRQTQETQYF
TRBV7-2	CASSWGSGGDTQYF
TRBV14	CASSQDYYPGNTIYF